A selection of T cell receptor beta chains follows, all from one sample in a study of T cell repertoires in cytomegalovirus infection. TCRdb reprocessed the reads via MiXCR and lists one record per CDR3 protein. The repertoire holds some 390,000 distinct CDR3 sequences, with around a sixth as singletons. Sequencing was done on a sample of PBMCs. The receptors shown here come from a human donor in good health (CMV status not recorded). Some clones in this sample may be carry-over from other donors' samples. CDR3s include the opening cysteine and the closing phenylalanine or tryptophan. Each record gives: J gene, clone size, D gene, V gene, CDR3 DNA, CDR3 protein. D genes are given only for firm matches. A clone size is listed for some rows: how often the clone was seen (once, few, many), or a class if it is expanded.

TRBJ2-4	.	.	TRBV6-2/TRBV6-3	TGTGCCAGCAGTTCGCCTACTACACGAGACATTCAGTACTTC	CASSSPTTRDIQYF
TRBJ1-1	.	.	TRBV28	TGTGCCAGCAGTTTATCGGGGGCGGGCACTGAAGCTTTCTTT	CASSLSGAGTEAFF
TRBJ2-3	many	.	TRBV7-2	TGTGCCAGCAGCCGGGAGAGGACAGATACGCAGTATTTT	CASSRERTDTQYF
TRBJ2-3	.	TRBD2	TRBV9	TGTGCCAGCAGCCAACTAGCGGGGGGCATGGATACGCAGTATTTT	CASSQLAGGMDTQYF
TRBJ2-5	few	.	TRBV7-2	TGTGCCAGCACCTTGCTGGAGACCCAGTACTTC	CASTLLETQYF
TRBJ2-7	many	TRBD1	TRBV7-8	TGTGCCAGCAGCCTTCGATCCGGGACAGGGACCTACGAGCAGTACTTC	CASSLRSGTGTYEQYF
TRBJ1-1	many	TRBD1	TRBV7-2	TGTGCCAGCAGACCCAACAGGGGTTATAGCACTGAAGCTTTCTTT	CASRPNRGYSTEAFF
TRBJ2-5	many	.	TRBV7-8	TGTGCCAGCAGCTTAATCGGGGGCACCTTCCAAGAGACCCAGTACTTC	CASSLIGGTFQETQYF
TRBJ2-7	many	TRBD2	TRBV6-2/TRBV6-3	TGTGCCAGCAGTTACGGGGGGGGAACCTACGAGCAGTACTTC	CASSYGGGTYEQYF
TRBJ2-3	many	TRBD2	TRBV7-2	TGTGCCAGCAGCTTAGGGTCACTAGCGGGGGGTGCAGATACGCAGTATTTT	CASSLGSLAGGADTQYF
TRBJ1-6	.	.	TRBV20-1	TGCAGTGCTAGCGTCCGGACGGCTTTGAAATGTACCCTCCACTTT	CSASVRTALKCTLHF
TRBJ1-2	.	.	TRBV2	TGTGCCAGCAACGAAGGGCCTTCGCAGGATCACTATGGCTACACCTTC	CASNEGPSQDHYGYTF
TRBJ2-1	.	TRBD2	TRBV20-1	TGCAGTGCTAGAGACGCGGGAGGGCCGAATAATGAGCAGTTCTTC	CSARDAGGPNNEQFF
TRBJ2-1	.	TRBD2	TRBV7-8	TGTGCCAGCGAAAATTGGAATGGGGCTAGCGGGAGAGGGTATGAGCAGTTCTTC	CASENWNGASGRGYEQFF
TRBJ1-3	.	.	TRBV7-8	TGTGCCAGCAGCTTCGACAGTACTGGAAACACCATATATTTT	CASSFDSTGNTIYF
TRBJ1-1	few	.	TRBV6-2/TRBV6-3	TGTGCCAGCAGTTACCAGGGACCCACTGAAGCTTTCTTT	CASSYQGPTEAFF
TRBJ2-2	.	TRBD1	TRBV5-1	TGCGCCAGCAGAGGGCCAGGGGGCCGGGGAGCCGGGGAGCTGTTTTTT	CASRGPGGRGAGELFF
TRBJ2-5	many	.	TRBV7-8	TGTGCCAGCAGCTTATCGCTGGGTAAAGAGACCCAGTACTTC	CASSLSLGKETQYF
TRBJ2-3	few	TRBD2	TRBV6-1	TGTGCCAGCAATCCCTATAGCGGGAGCACAGATACGCAGTATTTT	CASNPYSGSTDTQYF
TRBJ2-3	many	.	TRBV7-2	TGTGCCAGCAGCTTAGCCACCGGGACTTTGGATACGCAGTATTTT	CASSLATGTLDTQYF
TRBJ2-2	.	.	TRBV27	TGTGCGATTAGTGGGGGTCAGAACACCGGGGAGCTGTTTTTT	CAISGGQNTGELFF
TRBJ1-1	many	.	TRBV6-5	TGTGCCAGCCATGCCCCTATGAACACTGAAGCTTTCTTT	CASHAPMNTEAFF
TRBJ1-1	.	TRBD1	TRBV10-3	TGTGCCATCAGGGGACAGGGGTCGACTGAAGCTTTCTTT	CAIRGQGSTEAFF
TRBJ1-2	many	.	TRBV7-2	TGTGCCAGCAGCTTAGACGGCAACTATGGCTACACCTTC	CASSLDGNYGYTF
TRBJ1-4	.	.	TRBV4-2	TGTGCCAGCAGCCAGGCGGGACTGAAAAATGAAAAACTGTTTTTT	CASSQAGLKNEKLFF
TRBJ2-3	few	.	TRBV4-1	TGCGCCAGCAGCCAAGTGTTGAGCACAGATACGCAGTATTTT	CASSQVLSTDTQYF
TRBJ2-3	many	.	TRBV6-2/TRBV6-3	TGTGCCAGCAGTCCCCGACGGGACACCACAGATACGCAGTATTTT	CASSPRRDTTDTQYF
TRBJ1-1	.	.	TRBV4-3	TGCGCCAGCAGCCAAGATCCCCCGGCAGGTGAGACTGAAGCTTTCTTT	CASSQDPPAGETEAFF
TRBJ2-7	.	.	TRBV6-6	TGTGCCAGCAGTGAAGGAGTAACAGCCGACTACGAGCAGTACTTC	CASSEGVTADYEQYF
TRBJ1-2	many	.	TRBV7-8	TGTGCCAGCAGCTACGGCCCTAACTATGGCTACACCTTC	CASSYGPNYGYTF
TRBJ1-3	.	.	TRBV10-3	TGTGCCATCAAGGTCGGAAACTCTGGAAACACCATATATTTT	CAIKVGNSGNTIYF
TRBJ2-7	.	.	TRBV7-2	TGTGCCAGCAGCTTAAAACTCCCCTACGAGCAGTACTTC	CASSLKLPYEQYF
TRBJ1-1	many	.	TRBV7-8	TGTGCCAGCAGCTTAGCGTTGACTCACCGAACGAACACTGAAGCTTTCTTT	CASSLALTHRTNTEAFF
TRBJ1-2	many	.	TRBV7-9	TGTGCCAGCAGCTTAGCACAAGTCCCGAATGGCTACACCTTC	CASSLAQVPNGYTF
TRBJ2-1	many	TRBD2	TRBV12-3/TRBV12-4	TGTGTAAGCGGGGTGTGGGGTGAGCAGTTCTTC	CVSGVWGEQFF
TRBJ2-7	.	TRBD2	TRBV7-2	TGTGCCAGCAGCCCCACGGCGGGAGACTACGAGCAGTACTTC	CASSPTAGDYEQYF